The source of this T cell receptor (beta chain) is a study of blood T cells in healthy people across ages. Losses at the gene ends were 6 bases for V and 8 bases for J; bases not matched to a gene: 11. The CDR3 has 14 amino acids. From germline, CDR1 is DFQATT and CDR2 SNEGSKA (reference sequence). General study results and limits: Donor CMV status was unknown, possibly confounding expanded clonotype changes.

Each sample used at least 7 million PBMCs. A word on this clonotype: Its specificity is unknown.

Through a sample-barcoded 5' primer and a J-beta primer mix, a second PCR was run for about 7 to 12 cycles. One entry per CDR3 protein results from TCRdb running MiXCR on the 5' RACE reads. The sample contains approximately 600,000 distinct CDR3 sequences, under 65% of which appear only once. The chain is built from TRBV20-1 and TRBJ2-1; 9 positions match TRBD2. Sequencing used blood. The clonotype was recovered from a man aged 60-69 years in good health. The CDR3 DNA sequence: TGCAGTGCCCGAGGACTAGCGTCGTTCGATGAGCAGTTCTTC. Protein: CSARGLASFDEQFF.